This TCR beta chain was documented in a study of blood T cell repertoires in COVID-19 (dated by TCRdb to 2020 to 2021). General notes on the study: Samples covering the acute and convalescent phases of COVID-19 were provided by collaborators in the United States, Italy and Spain. A de-identified subject ID, COVID-19 status, age in years and sex were almost always included in the sample metadata. The samples were drawn from two sources: the first 160 participants of the ongoing ImmuneRACE study, and 1,200 or so subjects contributed by 6 global collaborators. The repertoires were released in a freely available public database intended as a resource for research on the immune response to SARS-CoV-2. HLA class I and class II types, where available, came from metadata supplied by the sample provider rather than from assay-based typing. The prospective study material was composed of cDNA or gDNA derived from T cells, B-cell-depleted T cells, or PBMCs. The dataset comprised deeply sampled blood TCRbeta repertoires from subjects exposed to, actively infected with, or recovered from COVID-19.

In Seattle, one collaborating source enrolled patients while the infection was active and tracked those patients longitudinally over the course of disease. Each collaborating institution followed its own protocols to collect whole blood in K2EDTA tubes. Collaborator samples were shipped for TCRbeta analysis as frozen whole blood, isolated PBMCs, or DNA extracted from either sample type. For this clone: It lacks a known antigen. Per-base quality was not reported, and no clone a single base away is much larger than it.

Overall results and qualifications from the work: How much clinical and demographic metadata was included differed by source and by participant, and the metadata was provided uncurated.

The immunoSEQ Assay, a bias-controlled multiplex PCR, was used to amplify TCRbeta CDR3 regions from genomic DNA. Regarding the original processing steps: The number of nucleated cells in each sample was estimated by amplification of reference gene primers within the assay. Sequence reads were collapsed and filtered to measure the absolute abundance of every unique TCRbeta CDR3 rearrangement. For each sample, productive Simpson clonality was calculated as the square root of Simpson's diversity index over productive rearrangements. TCRdb holds this immuneACCESS table with in-frame rearrangements only. Some clones are missing; in checked studies, unresolved V genes explain under half, and the rest has no known cause. V and J calls and clone size come straight from that table; D and trimming were deduced from the DNA. Across this sample there are about 190,000 clones, with approximately 87% seen only once. Jointly, the top ten make up under 15% of the sample.

The source of this sequence is a woman aged 65 to 85 with COVID-19, enrolled during active disease. Sequenced material: peripheral blood.

The CDR3 is CASSLDGARGEKLFF. The nucleotide sequence is given as TGTGCCAGCAGCTTGGATGGGGCTAGGGGTGAAAAACTGTTTTTT. The chain uses TRBV5-4 and TRBJ1-4, and the D gene may be TRBD1, 5 bases matching. The trim is 0 bases for V and 7 bases for J, with a gap of 13 bases between the germline ends. The CDR3, cysteine through phenylalanine, is 15 amino acids long. The CDR3 DNA has 45 bases and is translated from base 1. CDR1 and CDR2 were assigned from the germline V gene (reference sequence) as SGHNT and YYREEE.